These 2 T cell receptor beta chains were all obtained from the same sample, sequenced in a study of blood T cell repertoires in COVID-19. TCRdb's table, derived via immunoSEQ multiplex PCR, lists solely in-frame clones and lacks some. The repertoire consists of some 150,000 clones, with 86% occurring once and the leading ten covering about 8%. Sequences were obtained from peripheral blood. The receptor set was obtained from a woman aged 60-75 years with acute or convalescent COVID-19.

The gene calls are TRBV7-9 and TRBJ2-7; D possibly corresponds to TRBD1 (6 bases). Germline V gene data show CDR1 as SEHNR and CDR2 as FQNEAQ (reference sequence). Trimming removed 5 bases at V and 0 bases at J, with 14 bases between. The CDR3 has 15 residues. CDR3 in amino acids: CASSPRRTASYEQYF. CDR3 DNA: TGTGCCAGCAGCCCCAGACGGACAGCCTCCTACGAGCAGTACTTC.

The chain combines TRBV29-1 with TRBJ2-3, with 11 bases fitting TRBD1. The CDR3 loop spans 14 amino acids. The junction had 7 bases not matched to a gene; V was cut back by 6 bases and J by 5 bases. Looked up from germline, CDR1 is SQVTM and CDR2 is ANQGSEA. The CDR3 sequence is CSVTGTGGVDTQYF. CDR3 nucleotide sequence: TGCAGCGTCACCGGGACAGGGGGTGTAGATACGCAGTATTTT.